This TCR beta chain was captured by sequencing in a study of shared clonotypes between healthy human individuals. The genomic DNA of each subset was split evenly across several immunoSEQ plates. Profiled with immunoSEQ multiplex PCR; TCRdb holds only in-frame clones, not every one. This table has fewer than 400,000 clones, approximately 79% appearing once. This clone showed up just a few times. Its antigen remains unknown. V trimming: 5 bases; J trimming: 0 bases; junction bases outside the gene matches: 4. The CDR3 is made up of 15 amino acids. Looked up from germline, CDR1 is SNHLY and CDR2 is FYNNEI. Donors comprised healthy HIV-negative adults lacking recent acute infections or vaccinations. Negatively enriched CD4+ T cells were divided by CD45RA into naive and memory. Findings and caveats of the study: When naive CD4 clonotypes were compared across a handful of donors, about 4.8% were shared.

Material: memory CD4+ T cells sorted from blood. Subset reported: CD45RA-negative fraction. V is TRBV2 and J is TRBJ2-5, with 9 bases fitting TRBD1. This receptor was obtained from a man aged 30 to 45 in good health. CDR3 protein: CASSSDRGNQETQYF. As DNA, the CDR3 is TGTGCCAGCAGTTCAGACAGGGGGAACCAAGAGACCCAGTACTTC.